One and the same sample provided the 5 T cell receptor beta chains below, sequenced in a study of shared clonotypes between healthy human individuals. The table came from immunoSEQ multiplex PCR; TCRdb's copy has only in-frame clones and leaves some out. The sample lists 800,000 to 1,200,000 clones; 70% to 80% were seen once. The specimen sequenced was memory CD4+ T cells from PBMCs. As to subset: CD45RA-negative fraction. These receptors came from a young man in good health. Some clones in this sample may be carry-over from other donors' samples.

This rearrangement joins TRBV28 to TRBJ2-1, with 8 bases fitting TRBD2. Per germline, CDR1 MDHEN and CDR2 SYDVKM. Germline trimming cut 5 bases from V and 0 bases from J; bases unmatched to any gene: 3. The CDR3 totals 15 residues. CDR3 amino acids: CASSVAGSSYNEQFF. CDR3 in DNA: TGTGCCAGCAGTGTAGCGGGAAGCTCCTACAATGAGCAGTTCTTC.

This sequence joins TRBV6-6 and TRBJ1-5; the match to TRBD1 covers 9 bases. Trimming took 2 bases from V and 4 from J; bases not matched to a gene: 3. This CDR3 region has 15 residues. Germline-derived CDR1 and CDR2 are MNHNY and SVGAGI (reference sequence). CDR3 coding DNA: TGTGCCAGCAGTTACGGGACAGGGAGAAATCAGCCCCAGCATTTT. Translating gives CASSYGTGRNQPQHF.

V gene TRBV9 combines with J gene TRBJ2-1; D is perhaps TRBD2 (5 bases). This CDR3 has 13 residues. The V gene's germline CDR1 is SGDLS and CDR2 YYNGEE. The ends were cut back, 3 bases at V and 6 bases at J, with 10 bases in the middle. This chain's CDR3 is CASSDRGTNEQFF. DNA for the CDR3: TGTGCCAGCAGCGATCGGGGTACCAATGAGCAGTTCTTC. The full variable domain, its missing parts supplied by reference TRBV9 and TRBJ2-1, is DSGVTQTPKHLITATGQRVTLRCSPRSGDLSVYWYQQSLDQGLQFLIQYYNGEERAKGNILERFSAQQFPDLHSELNLSSLELGDSALYFCASSDRGTNEQFFGPGTRLTVL.

Concerning this clone: The same CDR3 can be traced to other DNA sequences in this sample. The chain recombines TRBV7-3 with TRBJ2-3, with D possibly being TRBD2 (5 bases). The germline V gene encodes CDR1 SGHTA and CDR2 FQGTGA. The V end was cut by 3 bases, the J end by 5 bases, with 9 bases between. The CDR3 sequence is 13 residues long. The CDR3 region has the DNA TGTGCCAGCAGCTTGGACCGGGGAGATACGCAGTATTTT. Protein product: CASSLDRGDTQYF.

J is TRBJ1-2 and V is TRBV28; TRBD1 might be the D (5 bases). The V and J ends lost 3 bases and 7 bases respectively, with 15 bases between them. Germline values: CDR1 MDHEN, CDR2 SYDVKM. This CDR3 comprises 14 residues. DNA for the CDR3: TGTGCCAGCAGTTTCTACCAGGGTACGGGTGGCTACACCTTC. Translation: CASSFYQGTGGYTF.